The 21 T cell receptor beta chains below all came from one sample that was sequenced in a study of blood T cell repertoires in COVID-19. The protocol was immunoSEQ multiplex PCR, while the TCRdb copy is restricted to in-frame clones and leaves out a portion. The data hold 150,000 or so clones, with roughly 77% observed a single time. The source material was peripheral blood. The receptors shown here come from a woman in her 70s with COVID-19, enrolled during active disease.

This clone was counted a single time. The chain couples TRBV5-8 to TRBJ1-4, with 8 positions matching TRBD1. Germline CDR1 reads SGHTS; CDR2 reads YDEGEE. The CDR3 sequence is 16 residues long. J was trimmed by 4 bases and V by 0 bases; bases with no gene match: 5. The chain's CDR3 is CASSLGGTGLNEKLFF. The CDR3 DNA sequence: TGTGCCAGCAGCTTGGGTGGGACAGGCCTTAATGAAAAACTGTTTTTT.

The chain is built from TRBV6-1 and TRBJ2-3; TRBD2 is a possible D gene (6 bases). The ends were cut back, 2 bases at V and 0 bases at J, with 9 bases in the middle. The CDR3 length is 15 residues. Germline V CDR1 and CDR2: MNHNS, SASEGT. The CDR3 coding sequence is TGTGCCAGCAGTGAACAGGGAGGAAGCACAGATACGCAGTATTTT. Translating gives CASSEQGGSTDTQYF.

The rearrangement uses TRBV30 and TRBJ1-4, with no clear D. V lost 1 base, J lost 0 bases, and 6 bases lay in between. Germline-derived CDR1 and CDR2 are GTSNPN and SVGIG (reference sequence). The CDR3 covers 14 residues. CDR3 residues: CAWSEGATNEKLFF. CDR3 sequence (DNA): TGTGCCTGGAGTGAAGGAGCAACTAATGAAAAACTGTTTTTT.

The genes are TRBV4-2 and TRBJ2-1; 11 nucleotides agree with TRBD2. The trim removed 3 bases at V and 0 bases at J, leaving 13 bases unmatched. Germline CDR1 is LGHNA and CDR2 is YNFKEQ. The CDR3 extends over 20 amino acids. The CDR3 loop is CASSQGVGLAGGSSYNEQFF. The CDR3, as DNA: TGTGCCAGCAGCCAGGGGGTAGGGCTAGCGGGGGGCTCCTCCTACAATGAGCAGTTCTTC.

The chain employs TRBV3-1 (or the pseudogene TRBV3-2) and TRBJ1-2, with 11 bases fitting TRBD1. This CDR3 region has 18 residues. V shed 3 bases and J 4 bases; nucleotides not matched to a gene: 13. CDR1 is LGHDT, CDR2 YNNKEL, per germline (reference sequence). The chain's CDR3 is CASSHFKDRGLVGYGYTF. DNA of the CDR3: TGTGCCAGCAGCCACTTCAAGGACAGGGGGCTGGTGGGCTATGGCTACACCTTC.

This chain uses TRBV6-1 with TRBJ2-1; D is possibly TRBD1 (5 bases). The CDR3 loop spans 15 amino acids. Germline-derived CDR1 and CDR2 are MNHNS and SASEGT. V was cut by 0 bases and J by 15 bases, with 21 bases left in between. DNA of the CDR3: TGTGCCAGCAGTGAAGCGCGGAACAGGTCCCCGGCTGGGTTCTTC. Translated, it gives CASSEARNRSPAGFF.

This chain uses TRBV28 with TRBJ1-5; 10 bases map to TRBD1. The V and J ends lost 1 base and 2 bases, in that order; junction bases with no gene match: 5. CDR1 and CDR2 from the germline V gene are MDHEN and SYDVKM. The CDR3 extends over 17 amino acids. CDR3 nucleotide sequence: TGTGCCAGCAGTTTATCGACAGGGGGCGCGGGCAATCAGCCCCAGCATTTT. It specifies CASSLSTGGAGNQPQHF.

This sequence joins TRBV19 and TRBJ1-5; a possible D gene is TRBD1 (6 bases). Germline CDR1 is LNHDA and CDR2 is SQIVND (reference sequence). This CDR3 is built from 13 residues. Deletions cut 8 bases from V and 3 bases from J, with 11 bases between. CDR3 in amino acids: CASQDSNNQPQHF. CDR3 nucleotides: TGTGCCAGTCAGGACAGTAACAATCAGCCCCAGCATTTT.

This sequence joins TRBV5-1 and TRBJ2-5, with 8 bases matching TRBD1. V lost 3 bases, J lost 5 bases, and 6 bases stayed unmatched. The CDR3 extends over 14 amino acids. The germline V gene has CDR1 SGHRS and CDR2 YFSETQ. The CDR3 here is CASSSQTGDETQYF. Written as DNA, the CDR3 is TGCGCCAGCAGCTCCCAGACAGGGGACGAGACCCAGTACTTC. Full variable domain (outside the CDR3, taken from reference TRBV5-1 and TRBJ2-5): KAGVTQTPRYLIKTRGQQVTLSCSPISGHRSVSWYQQTPGQGLQFLFEYFSETQRNKGNFPGRFSGRQFSNSRSEMNVSTLELGDSALYLCASSSQTGDETQYFGPGTRLLVL.

This chain uses TRBV11-2 with TRBJ1-1, with D possibly being TRBD1 (5 bases). Germline V lookup: CDR1 SGHAT, CDR2 FQNNGV. CDR3 length: 14 amino acids. The V and J ends lost 5 bases and 6 bases respectively, with 16 bases between them. CDR3 loop: CASSPLSGLAEAFF. CDR3 sequence (DNA): TGTGCCAGCAGCCCCCTGTCAGGGCTTGCTGAAGCTTTCTTT.

The V call is TRBV7-9, the J call TRBJ1-4; D possibly corresponds to TRBD1 (5 bases). This CDR3 is built from 15 residues. Germline loops: CDR1 SEHNR, CDR2 FQNEAQ (reference sequence). V lost 3 bases and J 5 bases, leaving 13 bases between the germline ends. The CDR3 loop reads CASSFRTGPNEKLFF. CDR3 in DNA: TGTGCCAGCAGCTTTAGAACAGGTCCGAATGAAAAACTGTTTTTT.

The CDR3, as DNA: TGTGCCAGCAGCTTGGCTCTCCAGGGAAGCGGCTACACCTTC. Its protein product is CASSLALQGSGYTF. This chain connects TRBV5-4 to TRBJ1-2, with D maybe TRBD1 (5 bases). With 0 bases removed from V and 8 bases from J, the gap between germline ends came to 14 bases. Germline-derived CDR1 and CDR2 are SGHNT and YYREEE (reference sequence). The CDR3 is made up of 14 amino acids.

The J gene is TRBJ1-5, the V gene TRBV6-5; possible D gene TRBD1, 6 bases. Germline CDR1 MNHEY, CDR2 SVGAGI. The CDR3 runs to 15 residues. Deletions cut 0 bases from V and 6 bases from J, with 12 bases between. In DNA, the CDR3 is TGTGCCAGCAGTTACTCCTCAGGGGCCGGTCAGCCCCAGCATTTT. Its protein is CASSYSSGAGQPQHF.

The rearrangement uses TRBV11-1 and TRBJ1-2; 11 nucleotides align to TRBD1. The trim removed 2 bases at V and 8 bases at J, leaving 10 bases unmatched. Germline assignment: CDR1 SGHAT and CDR2 FQDESV (reference sequence). The CDR3 is 16 amino acids. As DNA, the CDR3 is TGTGCCAGCAGCTTAAGGCGGACAGGGGGCTTGGTCGGCTACACCTTC. It yields the protein CASSLRRTGGLVGYTF.

This clone was observed a few times. The V call is TRBV5-4, the J call TRBJ1-2; 10 positions agree with TRBD1. J was trimmed by 4 bases and V by 3 bases; bases with no gene match: 6. The CDR3 spans 15 residues. The germline gives CDR1 SGHNT, CDR2 YYREEE (reference sequence). CDR3 nucleotides: TGTGCCAGCAGCTCAGGGGACAGGGGAATCTATGGCTACACCTTC. Translated, it gives CASSSGDRGIYGYTF. Together with reference TRBV5-4 and TRBJ1-2, the CDR3 gives the full variable domain: ETGVTQSPTHLIKTRGQQVTLRCSSQSGHNTVSWYQQALGQGPQFIFQYYREEENGRGNFPPRFSGLQFPNYSSELNVNALELDDSALYLCASSSGDRGIYGYTFGSGTRLTVV.

The gene calls are TRBV10-3 and TRBJ2-7; a possible D gene is TRBD2 (6 bases). Germline-derived CDR1 and CDR2 are ENHRY and SYGVKD. The V and J ends lost 5 bases and 4 bases respectively, with 15 bases between them. CDR3 size: 14 residues. For the CDR3, the DNA is TGTGCCATCAGTATAGCGGAGGTCCATTACGAGCAGTACTTC. The encoded protein is CAISIAEVHYEQYF.

In its sample, this clone was seen a few times. The chain combines TRBV6-5 with TRBJ1-5; the match to TRBD1 covers 7 bases. The J segment lost 2 bases and the V segment lost 4 bases, leaving 2 bases of the junction unmatched. The germline V gene encodes CDR1 MNHEY and CDR2 SVGAGI. The CDR3 is made up of 14 amino acids. CDR3 sequence (DNA): TGTGCCAGCAGTTTCGGACAGGGCAATCAGCCCCAGCATTTT. Translating it yields CASSFGQGNQPQHF.

V usage is TRBV7-2 and J usage is TRBJ2-1; 11 bases fit TRBD1. The germline CDR1 and CDR2 sequences are SGHTA and FQGNSA. The CDR3 is made up of 16 amino acids. V trimming: 1 base; J trimming: 7 bases; junction bases outside the gene matches: 6. CDR3 nucleotide sequence: TGTGCCAGCAGCTTAGGCGGGGACAGGGGGAGGAATGAGCAGTTCTTC. Amino acid sequence: CASSLGGDRGRNEQFF.

V usage is TRBV18 and J usage is TRBJ2-3; unclear D gene. V was clipped by 3 bases and J by 2 bases, with 3 bases between them. From germline, CDR1 is KGHSH and CDR2 LQKENI. This CDR3 region has 12 residues. The CDR3 DNA reads as TGTGCCAGCTCACCTAACACAGATACGCAGTATTTT. Protein sequence: CASSPNTDTQYF.

This rearrangement joins TRBV9 to TRBJ2-3; 9 bases align to TRBD2. Germline loops: CDR1 SGDLS, CDR2 YYNGEE. V gave up 2 bases and J gave up 4 bases; unmatched junction bases: 5. CDR3 length: 15 amino acids. Written as DNA, the CDR3 is TGTGCCAGCAGCGTGAGGACTAGCGTTTCAGATACGCAGTATTTT. Translating gives CASSVRTSVSDTQYF.

V and J are TRBV20-1 and TRBJ1-1; D call uncertain. Per the germline V gene, CDR1 is DFQATT and CDR2 is SNEGSKA (reference sequence). This CDR3 has 11 amino acids. V gave up 8 bases and J gave up 6 bases, with 13 bases separating them. CDR3 sequence (DNA): TGCAGTCCCCGCCTAGGAGCTGAAGCTTTCTTT. Amino acid sequence: CSPRLGAEAFF.